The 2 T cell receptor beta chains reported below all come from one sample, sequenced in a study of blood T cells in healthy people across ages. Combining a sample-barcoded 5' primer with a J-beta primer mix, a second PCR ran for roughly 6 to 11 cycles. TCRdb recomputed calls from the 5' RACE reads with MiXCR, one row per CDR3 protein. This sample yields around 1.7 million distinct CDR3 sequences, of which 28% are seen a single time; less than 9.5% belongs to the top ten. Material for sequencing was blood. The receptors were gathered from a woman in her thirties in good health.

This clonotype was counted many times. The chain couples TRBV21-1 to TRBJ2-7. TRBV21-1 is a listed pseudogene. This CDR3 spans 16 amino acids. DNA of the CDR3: TGTGCCAGCAGCAAAATTCCCCACGGCTGTTCCTACGAGCAGTACTTC. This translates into CASSKIPHGCSYEQYF.

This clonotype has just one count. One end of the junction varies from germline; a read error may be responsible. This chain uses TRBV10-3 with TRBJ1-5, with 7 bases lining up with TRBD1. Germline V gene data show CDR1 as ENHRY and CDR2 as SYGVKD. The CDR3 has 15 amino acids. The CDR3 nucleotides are TGTTCCATCAGTGAGTCGGGGACAGACAATCAGCCCCAGCATTTT. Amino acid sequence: CSISESGTDNQPQHF.